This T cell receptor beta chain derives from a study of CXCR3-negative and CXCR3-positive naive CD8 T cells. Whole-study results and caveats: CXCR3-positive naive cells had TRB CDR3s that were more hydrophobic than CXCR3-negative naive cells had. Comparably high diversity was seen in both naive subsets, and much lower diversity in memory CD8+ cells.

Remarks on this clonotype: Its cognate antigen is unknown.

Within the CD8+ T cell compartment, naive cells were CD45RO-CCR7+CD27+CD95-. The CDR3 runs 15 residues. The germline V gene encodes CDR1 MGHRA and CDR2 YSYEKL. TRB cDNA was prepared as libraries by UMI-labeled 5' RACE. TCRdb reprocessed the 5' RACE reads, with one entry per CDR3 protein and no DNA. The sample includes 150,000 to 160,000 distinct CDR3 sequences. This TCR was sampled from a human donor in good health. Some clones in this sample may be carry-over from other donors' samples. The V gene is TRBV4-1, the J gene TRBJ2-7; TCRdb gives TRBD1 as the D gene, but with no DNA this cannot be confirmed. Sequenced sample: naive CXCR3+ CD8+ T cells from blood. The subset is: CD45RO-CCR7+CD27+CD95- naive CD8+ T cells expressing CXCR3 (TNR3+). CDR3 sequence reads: CASSQGPGQPYEQYF.